This TCR beta chain came from a study of a mutant IDH1 vaccine in newly diagnosed glioma. About the research overall: Vaccine administration was initiated 4-6 weeks following radiotherapy alone, or with temozolomide cycles.

Assay used: immunoSEQ multiplex PCR; TCRdb lists only in-frame clones, some missing. The sample has over 55,000 clones, roughly 81% seen once. This CDR3 spans 15 amino acids. V was shortened by 2 bases and J by 5 bases, with 14 bases between the two germline ends. Looked up from germline, CDR1 is SGHRS and CDR2 is YFSETQ. Study-level results: Pseudoprogression seemed unlinked to shifts in top peripheral T cell clonotypes. Researchers report vaccine-induced immune responses in 93.3% of patients.

Time point reported: week 23, last vaccination. It was 300 ug of mutant IDH1 20-mer peptide that made up each vaccine dose, given with topical imiquimod. With regard to this clone: Its matching antigen is unknown.

This TCR was sampled from a woman in her forties with glioma. Some clones in this sample may be carry-over from other donors' samples. The sequencing used PBMCs, collected from a glioma patient whose treatment included an IDH1 peptide vaccine. The chain employs TRBV5-1 and TRBJ1-5, with a weak D call TRBD1 (6 bases). This CDR3 reads CASSFNTGSDQPQHF. The CDR3 nucleotides are TGCGCCAGCAGCTTTAACACAGGGAGCGATCAGCCCCAGCATTTT.